The 12 T cell receptor beta chains below come from one sample, sequenced in a study of cytotoxic CD8 clonotypes in ibrutinib-treated CLL. Clones were sequenced by immunoSEQ multiplex PCR, and TCRdb holds only the in-frame ones, with some missing. The sample carries around 97,000 clones, approximately 78% recorded once. Sequenced material: PBMCs, taken after 12 months of ibrutinib treatment. Receptors were obtained from a human donor with chronic lymphocytic leukemia.

V usage is TRBV7-9 and J usage is TRBJ2-1, with D uncertain. Germline loops: CDR1 SEHNR, CDR2 FQNEAQ (reference sequence). The CDR3 has 15 amino acids. V lost 5 bases and J 2 bases, leaving 13 bases between the germline ends. DNA for the CDR3: TGTGCCAGCAGCCTGACACTAACTGCCTACAATGAGCAGTTCTTC. This codes for CASSLTLTAYNEQFF.

This clone was counted once. V gene TRBV4-1 combines with J gene TRBJ1-4, with D maybe TRBD1 (5 bases). This CDR3 region has 14 residues. Germline assignment: CDR1 MGHRA and CDR2 YSYEKL. V lost 8 bases and J lost 0, with 10 bases in between. CDR3 sequence (DNA): TGCGCCAGCGCCTGGGGGGCAACTAATGAAAAACTGTTTTTT. Protein: CASAWGATNEKLFF.

This clone was seen a handful of times. The CDR3 DNA follows: TGCGCCAGCAGCCAGGGACAGGGAGCAACTAATGAAAAACTGTTTTTT. Amino acid sequence: CASSQGQGATNEKLFF. J is TRBJ1-4 and V is TRBV5-1, with 9 bases lining up with TRBD1. The CDR3 is 16 amino acids. V was clipped by 4 bases and J by 0 bases; unmatched bases: 4. Germline V CDR1 and CDR2: SGHRS, YFSETQ.

The chain's CDR3 is CASSYSSGRELFF. CDR3 coding DNA: TGTGCCAGCAGTTACTCGTCGGGGAGGGAACTGTTTTTT. The chain couples TRBV6-6 to TRBJ1-4; unclear D gene. Trimming took 0 bases from V and 12 from J, leaving 11 bases between them. This CDR3 contains 13 residues. Germline V lookup: CDR1 MNHNY, CDR2 SVGAGI (reference sequence).

CDR3 region: CASTTKGQRYEQYF. The CDR3 DNA follows: TGTGCCAGCACCACCAAGGGACAGCGCTACGAGCAGTACTTC. The rearrangement joins TRBV5-8 to TRBJ2-7; 7 nucleotides align to TRBD1. The CDR3 contains 14 residues. After removal of 6 bases from V and 3 bases from J, the junction contained 9 bases not matched to a gene. Germline CDR1 is SGHTS and CDR2 is YDEGEE.

The chain couples TRBV7-2 to TRBJ1-5; no definite D call. The CDR3 has 13 amino acids. From germline, CDR1 is SGHTA and CDR2 FQGNSA. The V end was cut by 5 bases, the J end by 4 bases, with 9 bases between. The CDR3 coding sequence is TGTGCCAGCAGCCTAACAATAAATCAGCCCCAGCATTTT. Translated, it gives CASSLTINQPQHF.

The chain couples TRBV15 to TRBJ2-7; 8 positions match TRBD1. The CDR3 sequence is 14 residues long. Germline loops: CDR1 LNHNV, CDR2 YYDKDF (reference sequence). J was trimmed by 5 bases and V by 6 bases; bases with no gene match: 9. The CDR3: CATRWTGSNNEQYF. Written as DNA, the CDR3 is TGTGCCACCAGATGGACAGGGAGTAACAACGAGCAGTACTTC.

V gene TRBV6-1 combines with J gene TRBJ2-3; D gene unclear. Trimming took off 8 bases at V and 0 bases at J, with 9 bases between the two ends. There are 13 residues in the CDR3. Looked up from germline, CDR1 is MNHNS and CDR2 is SASEGT. CDR3: CASGMSSTDTQYF. CDR3 nucleotides: TGTGCCAGCGGGATGAGTAGCACAGATACGCAGTATTTT.

This clone appeared once. Other DNA sequences in this specimen translate into the identical CDR3. The rearrangement links TRBV2 to TRBJ1-1; D is uncertain. Trimming took off 2 bases at V and 1 base at J, with 5 bases between the two ends. Germline-derived CDR1 and CDR2 are SNHLY and FYNNEI. The CDR3 has 13 amino acids. The CDR3 nucleotides read TGTGCCAGCAGTGAACAAACGAACACTGAAGCTTTCTTT. This gives the protein CASSEQTNTEAFF.

The chain joins TRBV7-2 to TRBJ1-5, with D perhaps matching TRBD1 (6 bases). Trimming removed 5 bases from V and 1 base from J, with 12 bases in between. The CDR3 totals 15 residues. The germline CDR1 and CDR2 sequences are SGHTA and FQGNSA. CDR3 protein: CASSRNGQSNQPQHF. The CDR3 bases are TGTGCCAGCAGCCGAAATGGACAGAGCAATCAGCCCCAGCATTTT.

The chain combines TRBV12-5 with TRBJ1-2; weak D call: TRBD1 (5 bases). V was cut by 7 bases and J by 0 bases, with 12 bases left in between. The CDR3 loop spans 14 amino acids. Germline CDR1 LGHNT, CDR2 FRNRAP. CDR3 DNA sequence: TGTGCTAGTGCACCCGACAGCGCTAACTATGGCTACACCTTC. Protein: CASAPDSANYGYTF.

This chain connects TRBV6-5 to TRBJ2-3, with D possibly matching TRBD2 (7 bases). V lost 8 bases and J lost 4, with 19 bases in between. The V gene's germline CDR1 is MNHEY and CDR2 SVGAGI. The CDR3 contains 15 residues. The CDR3 sequence is CASRPVGGAADTQYF. Written as DNA, the CDR3 is TGTGCCAGCCGTCCAGTGGGGGGGGCCGCAGATACGCAGTATTTT.